This TCR beta chain is drawn from a study of CD8+ T cells in alopecia areata. Study background: A 6-month off-drug phase came after tofacitinib, which had lasted 6 to 18 months. General observations from the study: Normal skin's resident alphabeta T cells are sequenced alongside lesional scalp T cells. Researchers report lesional scalp, most notably alopecia totalis/universalis, outstripped normal scalp in clonality. It was less clear whether patients shared TCRs than it was in mice, possibly because of HLA.

Sequencing templates came from extracted RNA that was reverse transcribed into cDNA. TCRdb keeps only in-frame clones here, not all; method: immunoSEQ multiplex PCR. This table has about 210,000 clones, 40% to 45% appearing once. This clone occurred once. Its specificity is not known. The V and J ends lost 4 bases and 3 bases respectively, with 10 bases between them. The CDR3 covers 14 residues. CDR1 SNHLY and CDR2 FYNNEI come from the germline V gene. As for treatment: oral pan-JAK inhibitor, 5-10 mg twice daily. This receptor was identified in a human donor with alopecia areata. The sequenced sample was CD4+ T cells sorted from blood, obtained at roughly week 36, from a patient treated with tofacitinib. The genes are TRBV2 and TRBJ1-5; a possible D gene is TRBD1 (6 bases). CDR3 DNA: TGTGCCAGCAGTGTTTACAGGGTCAATCAGCCCCAGCATTTT. Translating gives CASSVYRVNQPQHF.